The 17 T cell receptor beta chains given below trace back to one sample, sequenced in a study of cytomegalovirus exposure and HLA in healthy donors. Vbeta (60) and Jbeta (13) primers were used in the PCR. This table comes from immunoSEQ multiplex PCR, and its TCRdb copy is limited to in-frame clones, with some not included. With about 67,000 clones in the sample, the ten largest clones hold 5%. The sample taken for sequencing was PBMCs. These receptor sequences come from a woman aged 40-49 years in good health and CMV-seropositive.

The V and J genes are TRBV28 and TRBJ2-7, with D possibly TRBD2 on 5 matching bases. V lost 3 bases, J lost 0 bases, and 12 bases lay in between. CDR1 and CDR2 (germline): MDHEN, SYDVKM. The CDR3 is made up of 15 amino acids. CDR3 loop: CASSFSGIGSYEQYF. Here the CDR3 DNA reads TGTGCCAGCAGTTTCTCCGGGATTGGCTCCTACGAGCAGTACTTC.

Of note for this clone: A read error may account for a junction end that differs from germline. The chain uses TRBV6-1 and TRBJ1-1; D gene ambiguous. The CDR3 runs 13 residues. Germline V CDR1 and CDR2: MNHNS, SASEGT. CDR3 sequence (DNA): TGTGCCAGCAGAAGTTCGGGTTCCACTAAAGCTTTCTTT. Its protein is CASRSSGSTKAFF.

This rearrangement joins TRBV4-2 to TRBJ2-7; 10 bases align to TRBD2. The CDR3 spans 16 residues. Germline loops: CDR1 LGHNA, CDR2 YNFKEQ. The J segment lost 4 bases and the V segment lost 0 bases, leaving 6 bases of the junction unmatched. DNA for the CDR3: TGTGCCAGCAGCCAAGAATGGGGACTAGCGCCTTACGAGCAGTACTTC. Residues: CASSQEWGLAPYEQYF.

The chain combines TRBV11-3 with TRBJ2-1, with TRBD2 identical over 9 bases. CDR1 and CDR2 from the germline V gene are SGHNT and YENEEA. After removal of 5 bases from V and 5 bases from J, the junction contained 4 bases not matched to a gene. The CDR3 runs to 14 residues. CDR3 DNA sequence: TGTGCCAGCAGCACTCGGACTAGCGACAATGAGCAGTTCTTC. Protein sequence: CASSTRTSDNEQFF.

The CDR3 loop is CASSKDPPTSGSSYEQYF. CDR3 nucleotides: TGTGCCAGCAGCAAAGACCCACCGACGAGCGGGAGCTCCTACGAGCAGTACTTC. V and J are TRBV21-1 and TRBJ2-7; TRBD2 is taken as the D call from the table, unchecked against the DNA. TRBV21-1 is annotated as a pseudogene. The CDR3 is 18 amino acids.

This chain uses TRBV5-6 with TRBJ2-1; D ambiguous. Trimming took 3 bases from V and 4 from J, leaving 8 bases between them. CDR1 is SGHDT and CDR2 is YYEEEE in the germline V gene. The CDR3 consists of 13 residues. For the CDR3, the DNA is TGTGCCAGCAGCTCCCTAGTGTACAATGAGCAGTTCTTC. Its protein is CASSSLVYNEQFF.

The V gene is TRBV7-9, the J gene TRBJ2-7, with 8 positions matching TRBD1. The ends lost 0 bases at V and 3 bases at J; junction bases unmatched: 1. CDR3 length: 14 residues. Germline CDR1 is SEHNR and CDR2 is FQNEAQ (reference sequence). The CDR3 DNA follows: TGTGCCAGCAGCTTAGCCGGACAGGGCTACGAGCAGTACTTC. Translated, it gives CASSLAGQGYEQYF.

The rearrangement uses TRBV28 and TRBJ1-5; TRBD1 agrees at 7 bases. CDR3 length equals 16 residues. The ends lost 1 base at V and 1 base at J; junction bases unmatched: 4. Per the germline V gene, CDR1 is MDHEN and CDR2 is SYDVKM. This CDR3 is CASSLFRQGSNQPQHF. The CDR3, as DNA: TGTGCCAGCAGTTTATTTAGACAGGGAAGCAATCAGCCCCAGCATTTT. The variable domain in full, completed from reference TRBV28 and TRBJ1-5, reads DVKVTQSSRYLVKRTGEKVFLECVQDMDHENMFWYRQDPGLGLRLIYFSYDVKMKEKGDIPEGYSVSREKKERFSLILESASTNQTSMYLCASSLFRQGSNQPQHFGDGTRLSIL.

The V call is TRBV5-4, the J call TRBJ2-5, with TRBD1 identical over 8 bases. The V gene end was trimmed by 3 bases and the J gene end by 3 bases; junction bases not matched to a gene: 4. Germline V gives CDR1 SGHNT, CDR2 YYREEE (reference sequence). The CDR3 is 14 residues long. In DNA, the CDR3 is TGTGCCAGCAGCTCCGACAGGGGCGAAGAGACCCAGTACTTC. It specifies CASSSDRGEETQYF.

The gene calls are TRBV18 and TRBJ1-2; D is perhaps TRBD1 (5 bases). Between the trimmed V and J ends, which lost 6 bases and 8 bases, there was a span of 28 bases. Germline loops: CDR1 KGHSH, CDR2 LQKENI. This CDR3 is 17 amino acids long. Here the CDR3 reads CASSPELGGTHVEGYTF. CDR3 nucleotide sequence: TGTGCCAGCTCCCCAGAGCTCGGCGGGACCCACGTTGAAGGCTACACCTTC.

The gene calls are TRBV9 and TRBJ1-1, with no clear D. CDR3 length: 15 residues. V gave up 2 bases and J gave up 1 base, with 12 bases separating them. The germline CDR1 and CDR2 sequences are SGDLS and YYNGEE. The CDR3 here is CASSVGGGRNTEAFF. The CDR3 DNA is TGTGCCAGCAGCGTCGGAGGCGGAAGGAACACTGAAGCTTTCTTT.

The chain uses TRBV28 and TRBJ1-2; a possible D gene is TRBD1 (5 bases). This CDR3 spans 16 amino acids. Germline CDR1 and CDR2: MDHEN and SYDVKM. V lost 6 bases and J lost 4, with 21 bases in between. The CDR3 DNA follows: TGTGCCAGCAGCTCCGACACAGACAGAATTCTCTATGGCTACACCTTC. Amino acid sequence: CASSSDTDRILYGYTF.

The J gene is TRBJ1-4, the V gene TRBV6-1, with 9 bases identical to TRBD1. With 6 bases clipped from V and 2 bases from J, the junction kept 4 bases outside the gene matches. This CDR3 is 15 amino acids long. The germline V gene has CDR1 MNHNS and CDR2 SASEGT. This CDR3 is CASRSQGATNEKLFF. The CDR3, as DNA: TGTGCCAGCAGATCACAGGGGGCGACTAATGAAAAACTGTTTTTT.

CDR3 in amino acids: CASSPRPRGEQYF. The DNA of the CDR3 is TGCGCCAGCAGCCCGCGACCTCGGGGCGAGCAGTACTTC. The chain recombines TRBV5-1 with TRBJ2-7, with D perhaps matching TRBD2 (5 bases). The V end was cut by 4 bases, the J end by 6 bases, with 14 bases between. Germline values: CDR1 SGHRS, CDR2 YFSETQ. CDR3 length equals 13 residues.

The rearrangement uses TRBV18 and TRBJ1-5; D remains ambiguous. Trimming removed 3 bases at V and 0 bases at J, with 15 bases between. The germline CDR1 and CDR2 sequences are KGHSH and LQKENI. The CDR3 totals 17 residues. This CDR3 reads CASSPTLLDYSNQPQHF. The DNA for the CDR3 is TGTGCCAGCTCACCTACCTTATTAGATTATAGCAATCAGCCCCAGCATTTT.

The genes are TRBV6-4 and TRBJ1-2; D unresolved. The CDR3 extends over 13 amino acids. The V and J ends lost 8 bases and 1 base respectively, with 11 bases between them. Germline CDR1 MRHNA, CDR2 SNTAGT. The CDR3 DNA follows: TGTGCCAGCGCCCGAGGGAGTAACTATGGCTACACCTTC. Protein sequence: CASARGSNYGYTF.

This rearrangement joins TRBV7-2 to TRBJ2-7, with 10 bases lining up with TRBD1. CDR3 length: 14 amino acids. Trimming cost V 5 bases and J 2 bases; bases outside gene matches: 3. The germline CDR1 and CDR2 sequences are SGHTA and FQGNSA. The CDR3 DNA reads TGTGCCAGCAGCCGAGACAGGGGGCCCTACGAGCAGTACTTC. Amino acid sequence: CASSRDRGPYEQYF.